A single sample is the source of the 9 T cell receptor beta chains below, sequenced in a study of T cells after yellow fever vaccination (dated by TCRdb to the late 2010s). Read against the paper, the sample's treatment or condition label means: live attenuated yellow fever vaccine strain. The library was generated by 5' RACE. This sample was sequenced with an Illumina HiSeq 2500. Clones were called with MiXCR by TCRdb after fastp trimmed the public reads at Q25, and only in-frame beta chains were retained. One record per CDR3 amino acid sequence lists the most common genes and DNA. The sample table shows some 560,000 distinct CDR3 sequences, and approximately 21% are seen once. The ten largest clones capture approximately 14% of the sample. The material sequenced was PBMCs, taken 15 days after the yellow fever booster vaccination. Receptors were obtained from a man aged 25 to 45 who received the YFV17D yellow fever vaccine.

This clonotype was picked up a small number of times. The rearrangement joins TRBV29-1 to TRBJ2-2; D is ambiguous. The germline V gene encodes CDR1 SQVTM and CDR2 ANQGSEA. The CDR3 is made up of 12 amino acids. V lost 4 bases and J lost 1, with 4 bases in between. The CDR3 nucleotides read TGCAGCGTTGCGGAGAACACCGGGGAGCTGTTTTTT. Translating it yields CSVAENTGELFF.

The chain couples TRBV5-1 to TRBJ2-1, with 13 bases fitting TRBD2. From germline, CDR1 is SGHRS and CDR2 YFSETQ. The CDR3 sequence is 17 residues long. V lost 4 bases, J lost 7 bases, and 11 bases stayed unmatched. In DNA, the CDR3 is TGCGCCAGCAGCATTCTACCGGGACTAGCGGGAAAGAATGAGCAGTTCTTC. Amino acid sequence: CASSILPGLAGKNEQFF.

This clonotype was observed a few times. The V gene is TRBV28, the J gene TRBJ2-4; a weak D match, TRBD1 (6 bases). CDR3 length: 17 amino acids. Germline V gene lookup returns CDR1 MDHEN and CDR2 SYDVKM. V shed 3 bases and J shed 7 bases, with 22 bases lying between them. CDR3 DNA: TGTGCCAGCAGTTTCTCGCCAGGGGCCTTAGTCGGGAACATTCAGTACTTC. Protein sequence: CASSFSPGALVGNIQYF. Full variable domain (remainder filled in from reference TRBV28 and TRBJ2-4): DVKVTQSSRYLVKRTGEKVFLECVQDMDHENMFWYRQDPGLGLRLIYFSYDVKMKEKGDIPEGYSVSREKKERFSLILESASTNQTSMYLCASSFSPGALVGNIQYFGAGTRLSVL.

The chain is built from TRBV20-1 and TRBJ2-3; 14 bases fit TRBD2. V lost 0 bases to trimming and J lost 4 bases; unmatched junction nucleotides: 6. Germline-derived CDR1 and CDR2 are DFQATT and SNEGSKA (reference sequence). There are 17 residues in the CDR3. The CDR3 loop is CSARDPGTSGRADTQYF. The CDR3 DNA is TGCAGTGCTAGAGATCCTGGGACTAGCGGGAGAGCAGATACGCAGTATTTT.

This chain uses TRBV5-5 with TRBJ2-1; possible D gene TRBD2, 5 bases. CDR3 length equals 16 residues. V lost 0 bases, J lost 0 bases, and 10 bases lay in between. Germline V CDR1 and CDR2: SGHKS, YYEKEE (reference sequence). The CDR3 region is CASSLEGEGSYNEQFF. CDR3 bases: TGTGCCAGCAGCTTGGAGGGCGAGGGCTCCTACAATGAGCAGTTCTTC.

This clonotype turned up a few times. The chain's CDR3 is CASSSQSGSGGELFF. The CDR3 coding sequence is TGTGCCAGCAGCTCCCAATCTGGCTCGGGCGGGGAGCTGTTTTTT. The chain couples TRBV7-2 to TRBJ2-2; D ambiguous. The CDR3 loop spans 15 amino acids. Germline lookup yields CDR1 SGHTA and CDR2 FQGNSA. V lost 4 bases, J lost 7 bases, and 16 bases lay in between.

This clonotype was observed a few times. CDR3 protein: CASSLGGTGGVYTEAFF. DNA for the CDR3: TGTGCCAGCAGTTTGGGCGGCACAGGGGGCGTTTATACTGAAGCTTTCTTT. The chain combines TRBV11-3 with TRBJ1-1, with 9 bases that match TRBD1. Germline V gives CDR1 SGHNT, CDR2 YENEEA. J gave up 5 bases and V 6 bases, and 16 bases lay outside the gene matches. This CDR3 is 17 amino acids long.

The gene calls are TRBV7-2 and TRBJ2-7; no clear D. The germline CDR1 and CDR2 sequences are SGHTA and FQGNSA. The CDR3 is 14 residues long. The germline V and J ends were trimmed by 8 bases and 0 bases, with 14 bases remaining between them. The CDR3 DNA reads TGTGCCAGCGGCCTTAAGGGCGTCTCCTACGAGCAGTACTTC. Translated, it gives CASGLKGVSYEQYF.

This clonotype was recorded a few times. The V call is TRBV7-2, the J call TRBJ2-3, with D tentatively TRBD1 (6 bases). Germline-derived CDR1 and CDR2 are SGHTA and FQGNSA. The CDR3 has 16 residues. V was shortened by 1 base and J by 2 bases, with 13 bases between the two germline ends. The CDR3 region is CASSLGRQGSTDTQYF. The CDR3, as DNA: TGTGCCAGCAGCTTAGGGAGGCAGGGGTCCACAGATACGCAGTATTTT.